These 20 T cell receptor beta chains came from one sample sequenced in a study of blood T cell repertoires in COVID-19. The protocol was immunoSEQ multiplex PCR, while the TCRdb copy is restricted to in-frame clones and leaves out a portion. The sample has some 290,000 clones; 81% are singletons. Sequenced material: peripheral blood. These receptors came from a woman aged 55 to 70 with active or convalescent COVID-19.

V and J are TRBV6-5 and TRBJ1-2; TRBD1 matches 10 bases. The germline CDR1 and CDR2 sequences are MNHEY and SVGAGI. The CDR3 loop spans 15 amino acids. The trim removed 6 bases at V and 2 bases at J, leaving 6 bases unmatched. The CDR3: CASRMGTGENYGYTF. CDR3 sequence (DNA): TGTGCCAGCAGAATGGGGACAGGGGAAAACTATGGCTACACCTTC.

The rearrangement links TRBV4-3 to TRBJ2-7; D is perhaps TRBD2 (6 bases). V was shortened by 1 base and J by 1 base, with 8 bases between the two germline ends. Germline CDR1 reads LGHNA; CDR2 reads YSLEER. CDR3 length equals 14 residues. CDR3 coding DNA: TGCGCCAGCAGCCAAGCGGAGGGTTCCTACGAGCAGTACTTC. Its protein is CASSQAEGSYEQYF.

V is TRBV6-5 and J is TRBJ2-7; 8 nucleotides match TRBD1. The CDR3 is made up of 11 amino acids. Germline values: CDR1 MNHEY, CDR2 SVGAGI. Unmatched junction bases numbered 4, after V lost 9 bases and J lost 6 bases. The CDR3 coding sequence is TGTGCCAGTCGACAGGGGAGCGAGCAGTACTTC. It yields the protein CASRQGSEQYF.

J is TRBJ1-2 and V is TRBV14; the match to TRBD1 covers 7 bases. This CDR3 has 14 amino acids. V was clipped by 3 bases and J by 7 bases; unmatched bases: 8. Germline CDR1 SGHDN, CDR2 FVKESK. The CDR3 DNA reads TGTGCCAGCAGCCATGAAGGAGGGGGCGTTGGCTACACCTTC. This encodes CASSHEGGGVGYTF.

The rearrangement joins TRBV19 to TRBJ2-7, with 8 bases aligning to TRBD1. Germline CDR1 is LNHDA and CDR2 is SQIVND (reference sequence). The CDR3 runs 14 residues. The J segment lost 6 bases and the V segment lost 5 bases, leaving 9 bases of the junction unmatched. Here the CDR3 reads CASSQMDRVFEQYF. In nucleotides, the CDR3 is TGTGCCAGTAGTCAAATGGACAGGGTTTTCGAGCAGTACTTC.

The CDR3 sequence is CASSVGGTSQETQYF. In nucleotides, the CDR3 is TGTGCCAGCAGCGTAGGTGGGACTAGCCAAGAGACCCAGTACTTC. This rearrangement joins TRBV9 to TRBJ2-5; 8 bases are shared with TRBD2. J gave up 1 base and V 0 bases, and 2 bases lay outside the gene matches. CDR1 and CDR2 from the germline V gene are SGDLS and YYNGEE. The CDR3 has 15 residues.

A note on this clone: In the same sample, other DNA sequences code for this CDR3. This chain uses TRBV20-1 with TRBJ1-1; D ambiguous. Trimming removed 3 bases from V and 0 bases from J, with 5 bases in between. Per the germline V gene, CDR1 is DFQATT and CDR2 is SNEGSKA (reference sequence). This CDR3 spans 12 amino acids. CDR3 protein: CSASRVNTEAFF. In nucleotides, the CDR3 is TGCAGTGCTAGTCGTGTGAACACTGAAGCTTTCTTT.

The gene calls are TRBV11-2 and TRBJ2-3; 8 bases fit TRBD1. The CDR3 contains 18 residues. Trimming at V came to 0 bases and at J to 2 bases, leaving 10 bases not matched to a gene. The germline CDR1 and CDR2 sequences are SGHAT and FQNNGV. The CDR3 loop is CASSLERRGQAFTDTQYF. The CDR3 bases are TGTGCCAGCAGCTTAGAGCGTCGGGGACAGGCGTTCACAGATACGCAGTATTTT.

The gene calls are TRBV19 and TRBJ1-1; 8 bases agree with TRBD1. The CDR3 sequence is 19 residues long. V shed 9 bases and J 5 bases; nucleotides not matched to a gene: 26. Germline CDR1 is LNHDA and CDR2 is SQIVND (reference sequence). The CDR3 sequence: CASINLGGGGRTGRTEAFF. The CDR3 region has the DNA TGTGCCAGCATAAATCTCGGCGGAGGCGGACGGACAGGGAGGACTGAAGCTTTCTTT.

The rearrangement joins TRBV6-5 to TRBJ2-2; D remains ambiguous. Per germline, CDR1 MNHEY and CDR2 SVGAGI. The CDR3 is made up of 15 amino acids. V gave up 4 bases and J gave up 1 base, with 10 bases separating them. The CDR3 sequence is CASSSRLLNTGELFF. The CDR3 bases are TGTGCCAGCAGTTCACGACTGCTGAACACCGGGGAGCTGTTTTTT.

This chain links TRBV27 with TRBJ2-5; TRBD2 is a possible D gene (5 bases). CDR3 length: 14 amino acids. Germline CDR1 MNHEY, CDR2 SMNVEV (reference sequence). V was clipped by 6 bases and J by 3 bases, with 14 bases between them. CDR3 protein: CASSRRGGKETQYF. CDR3 sequence (DNA): TGTGCCAGCAGCCGCCGGGGTGGGAAAGAGACCCAGTACTTC.

This chain connects TRBV9 to TRBJ1-6; D is unresolved. Trimming removed 0 bases from V and 7 bases from J, with 5 bases in between. The CDR3 spans 13 residues. Germline loops: CDR1 SGDLS, CDR2 YYNGEE. The chain's CDR3 is CASSVGENSPLHF. CDR3 nucleotides: TGTGCCAGCAGCGTAGGCGAGAATTCACCCCTCCACTTT.

This rearrangement joins TRBV6-5 to TRBJ1-6, with unresolved D. CDR3 length equals 16 residues. Trimming shortened V by 3 bases and J by 5 bases, and 14 bases separated the two germline ends. Germline V gene data show CDR1 as MNHEY and CDR2 as SVGAGI. The CDR3: CASSYLRPNHNSPLHF. The CDR3 nucleotides are TGTGCCAGCAGTTATCTCAGGCCCAACCATAATTCACCCCTCCACTTT.

In its sample, this clone was seen many times. V usage is TRBV15 and J usage is TRBJ1-5; 11 bases are shared with TRBD1. V gave up 6 bases and J gave up 3 bases; unmatched junction bases: 4. The CDR3 contains 15 residues. CDR1 and CDR2 from the germline V gene are LNHNV and YYDKDF (reference sequence). The CDR3 reads CATSGDRGDNQPQHF. In DNA form, the CDR3 reads TGTGCCACCAGTGGGGACAGGGGGGACAATCAGCCCCAGCATTTT. Using reference TRBV15 and TRBJ1-5 for the parts outside the CDR3, the full variable domain is DAMVIQNPRYQVTQFGKPVTLSCSQTLNHNVMYWYQQKSSQAPKLLFHYYDKDFNNEADTPDNFQSRRPNTSFCFLDIRSPGLGDTAMYLCATSGDRGDNQPQHFGDGTRLSIL.

V and J are TRBV5-6 and TRBJ2-7; 11 bases align to TRBD1. Germline V CDR1 and CDR2: SGHDT, YYEEEE. V shed 0 bases, J shed 7 bases, and the junction held 6 bases outside the gene matches. This CDR3 comprises 15 residues. DNA for the CDR3: TGTGCCAGCAGCTTGGTCGGACAGGGGGCCGGGGAGCAGTACTTC. Its protein is CASSLVGQGAGEQYF.

V is TRBV27 and J is TRBJ2-7, with D unclear. V lost 1 base and J 5 bases, leaving 3 bases between the germline ends. Germline-derived CDR1 and CDR2 are MNHEY and SMNVEV (reference sequence). This CDR3 is 11 amino acids long. This CDR3 reads CASSLFDEQYF. The CDR3 DNA reads as TGTGCCAGCAGTTTATTCGACGAGCAGTACTTC.

The rearrangement joins TRBV27 to TRBJ1-1, with 9 bases matching TRBD1. Germline loops: CDR1 MNHEY, CDR2 SMNVEV (reference sequence). This CDR3 contains 17 residues. V gave up 0 bases and J gave up 7 bases; unmatched junction bases: 12. The CDR3 region is CASSLSPLTGGLDEAFF. CDR3 DNA: TGTGCCAGCAGTTTATCACCATTAACAGGGGGCTTGGATGAAGCTTTCTTT.

V and J are TRBV6-6 and TRBJ2-7, with 7 bases identical to TRBD1. After removal of 8 bases from V and 0 bases from J, the junction contained 10 bases not matched to a gene. The CDR3 length is 15 residues. Germline V gene sequence: CDR1 MNHNY, CDR2 SVGAGI (reference sequence). The CDR3 DNA reads TGTGCCAGCTGCCCCCGACAGGGTAGCTCCTACGAGCAGTACTTC. Translating it yields CASCPRQGSSYEQYF.

There are a few counts of this clone. The chain carries TRBV28 and TRBJ2-7; 10 bases map to TRBD1. J lost 2 bases, V lost 5 bases, and 6 bases had no gene match. The CDR3 length is 15 residues. CDR1 and CDR2 from the germline V gene are MDHEN and SYDVKM. CDR3: CASSPAGTGAYEQYF. The CDR3 bases are TGTGCCAGCAGTCCGGCCGGGACAGGGGCCTACGAGCAGTACTTC.

This sequence joins TRBV10-3 and TRBJ1-1; TRBD1 might be the D (5 bases). CDR1 is ENHRY and CDR2 is SYGVKD in the germline V gene. V lost 1 base to trimming and J lost 3 bases, with 21 bases between them. The CDR3 sequence is 18 residues long. CDR3 amino acids: CAISEFFKGTGADTEAFF. The CDR3 DNA is TGTGCCATCAGTGAGTTTTTCAAAGGGACGGGAGCGGACACTGAAGCTTTCTTT.